The 10 T cell receptor beta chains given below trace back to one sample, sequenced in a study of blood T cell repertoires in COVID-19. Sequenced by immunoSEQ multiplex PCR; TCRdb stores in-frame clones only, minus some. The sample has roughly 300,000 clones, about 82% seen once. Material for sequencing was peripheral blood. The receptors were gathered from a woman between 50 and 59 years old with acute or convalescent COVID-19.

This clone showed up just once. This rearrangement joins TRBV28 to TRBJ1-5, with D unresolved. The CDR3 consists of 14 residues. The germline V and J ends were trimmed by 6 bases and 0 bases, with 9 bases remaining between them. Germline V CDR1 and CDR2: MDHEN, SYDVKM. The CDR3 here is CASRGSVSNQPQHF. The CDR3 nucleotides read TGTGCCAGCAGGGGGAGTGTTAGCAATCAGCCCCAGCATTTT. Together with reference TRBV28 and TRBJ1-5, the CDR3 gives the full variable domain: DVKVTQSSRYLVKRTGEKVFLECVQDMDHENMFWYRQDPGLGLRLIYFSYDVKMKEKGDIPEGYSVSREKKERFSLILESASTNQTSMYLCASRGSVSNQPQHFGDGTRLSIL.

The CDR3 DNA reads TGTGCCAGCAGTTTCGACGGGGGGACTGAAGCTTTCTTT. Protein: CASSFDGGTEAFF. This chain uses TRBV12-3 or TRBV12-4 with TRBJ1-1; D is possibly TRBD1 (5 bases). This CDR3 spans 13 amino acids. V lost 3 bases, J lost 5 bases, and 10 bases lay in between.

The genes are TRBV4-1 and TRBJ2-1; TRBD1 might be the D (6 bases). Germline V gene lookup returns CDR1 MGHRA and CDR2 YSYEKL. This CDR3 spans 15 amino acids. V lost 0 bases and J 3 bases, leaving 9 bases between the germline ends. CDR3 DNA sequence: TGCGCCAGCAGCCAAGATTGGGACAACTACAATGAGCAGTTCTTC. This translates into CASSQDWDNYNEQFF.

This clone was observed a single time. V is TRBV24-1 and J is TRBJ2-1, with 11 bases matching TRBD2. This CDR3 is 18 amino acids long. Per the germline V gene, CDR1 is KGHDR and CDR2 is SFDVKD. V shed 0 bases, J shed 2 bases, and the junction held 5 bases outside the gene matches. CDR3 sequence reads: CATSDLRSSGRTYNEQFF. CDR3 in DNA: TGTGCCACCAGTGATTTGCGCTCTAGCGGGAGGACCTACAATGAGCAGTTCTTC.

The J gene is TRBJ1-1, the V gene TRBV6-2 or TRBV6-3; TRBD1 matches 11 bases. The CDR3 runs 20 residues. The junction had 20 bases not matched to a gene; V was cut back by 4 bases and J by 4 bases. Germline lookup yields CDR1 MNHEY and CDR2 SVGEGT. CDR3 protein: CASSFLINPGQGERSTEAFF. The DNA of the CDR3 is TGTGCCAGCAGTTTTCTAATCAATCCGGGACAGGGGGAAAGAAGCACTGAAGCTTTCTTT.

This chain links TRBV3-1 (or the pseudogene TRBV3-2) with TRBJ2-7, with a tentative D call TRBD1 (6 bases). The germline V gene encodes CDR1 LGHDT and CDR2 YNNKEL (reference sequence). This CDR3 is built from 13 residues. V lost 0 bases, J lost 13 bases, and 16 bases lay in between. This CDR3 is CASSQDQSGAKYF. As DNA, the CDR3 is TGTGCCAGCAGCCAAGATCAATCAGGGGCAAAATACTTC.

This sequence joins TRBV25-1 and TRBJ2-7; D not resolved. The CDR3 consists of 13 residues. V lost 10 bases and J 0 bases, leaving 13 bases between the germline ends. CDR1 MGHDK and CDR2 SYGVNS come from the germline V gene. The CDR3 here is CATGFESSYEQYF. CDR3 DNA sequence: TGTGCCACCGGGTTCGAAAGCTCCTACGAGCAGTACTTC.

The chain employs TRBV27 and TRBJ2-1; TRBD2 agrees at 9 bases. Unmatched junction bases numbered 12, after V lost 7 bases and J lost 8 bases. From germline, CDR1 is MNHEY and CDR2 SMNVEV (reference sequence). The CDR3 has 15 amino acids. This chain's CDR3 is CASKLAGENIYEQFF. The CDR3 DNA reads as TGTGCCAGCAAACTAGCGGGCGAGAATATCTATGAGCAGTTCTTC.

The V and J genes are TRBV10-3 and TRBJ2-5; 8 bases line up with TRBD1. V lost 6 bases, J lost 7 bases, and 10 bases stayed unmatched. This CDR3 is built from 14 residues. CDR1 and CDR2 from the germline V gene are ENHRY and SYGVKD. CDR3 nucleotides: TGTGCCATCAGGTCAAGACAGGGGAACGGGACCCAGTACTTC. This sequence encodes CAIRSRQGNGTQYF.

V gene TRBV5-1 combines with J gene TRBJ2-1; TRBD1 might be the D (5 bases). Trimming took 2 bases from V and 7 from J, leaving 16 bases between them. The germline CDR1 and CDR2 sequences are SGHRS and YFSETQ. This CDR3 is 15 amino acids long. CDR3 DNA: TGCGCCAGCAGCTTCCAGGGTGGGTCCGAAAATGAGCAGTTCTTC. This codes for CASSFQGGSENEQFF.